Following are 27 T cell receptor beta chains from one sample sequenced in a study of cytomegalovirus exposure and HLA in healthy donors (dated by TCRdb to 2016 to 2017). The library was made by the immunoSEQ multiplex PCR assay. For the multiplex PCR, a mixture combining 60 forward primers for TCR Vbeta segments and 13 reverse primers for TCR Jbeta segments was used. This is the immuneACCESS table as TCRdb keeps it, with only in-frame sequences that have V and J called. A part of the clones is gone; compared with another copy, unresolved V genes explain less than half, and the rest is unexplained. The sample table records about 140,000 clones; around 80% of these occur just once. The ten largest clonotypes hold 2.9% of the sample. Sample: PBMCs. These receptors originate from a woman aged 25 to 45 in good health and CMV-seronegative.

This clone came up a few times. This rearrangement joins TRBV10-1 to TRBJ1-1; TRBD1 is a possible D gene (5 bases). V was trimmed by 1 base and J by 4 bases, leaving 10 bases between them. The CDR3 covers 14 residues. Germline lookup yields CDR1 WNHNN and CDR2 SYGVQD (reference sequence). This CDR3 reads CASSEYRRTTEAFF. The CDR3 DNA reads TGCGCCAGCAGTGAGTACAGGCGAACCACTGAAGCTTTCTTT.

The genes are TRBV2 and TRBJ2-5, with unresolved D. The CDR3 totals 13 residues. The germline gives CDR1 SNHLY, CDR2 FYNNEI. V lost 7 bases and J 5 bases, leaving 14 bases between the germline ends. The CDR3 DNA reads as TGTGCCAGCATGTCAGAGGTCGGGGAGACCCAGTACTTC. Amino acid sequence: CASMSEVGETQYF.

The genes are TRBV30 and TRBJ1-1; 9 nucleotides line up with TRBD1. Germline loops: CDR1 GTSNPN, CDR2 SVGIG (reference sequence). J gave up 4 bases and V 3 bases, and 12 bases lay outside the gene matches. This CDR3 has 16 residues. CDR3 coding DNA: TGTGCCTGGAGAAACCCCGGGACAGGGATCCTCACTGAAGCTTTCTTT. This encodes CAWRNPGTGILTEAFF.

V is TRBV7-2 and J is TRBJ1-5; TRBD1 might be the D (5 bases). The V gene's germline CDR1 is SGHTA and CDR2 FQGNSA. Trimming shortened V by 3 bases and J by 3 bases, and 12 bases separated the two germline ends. This CDR3 spans 15 amino acids. The CDR3 here is CASSFYGGFNQPQHF. CDR3 bases: TGTGCCAGCAGCTTTTACGGGGGGTTCAATCAGCCCCAGCATTTT. The whole variable domain, filled in from reference TRBV7-2 and TRBJ1-5, reads GAGVSQSPSNKVTEKGKDVELRCDPISGHTALYWYRQSLGQGLEFLIYFQGNSAPDKSGLPSDRFSAERTGGSVSTLTIQRTQQEDSAVYLCASSFYGGFNQPQHFGDGTRLSIL.

The CDR3: CATSRDFGQPQHF. The CDR3 nucleotides read TGTGCCACCAGCAGAGATTTCGGGCAGCCCCAGCATTTT. The rearrangement joins TRBV15 to TRBJ1-5; D ambiguous. V lost 0 bases to trimming and J lost 7 bases, with 7 bases between them. The CDR3 sequence is 13 residues long. Germline V gives CDR1 LNHNV, CDR2 YYDKDF (reference sequence).

This clone has just a few counts. J is TRBJ1-2 and V is TRBV5-6; D is possibly TRBD1 (6 bases). Between the trimmed V and J ends, which lost 3 bases and 1 base, there was a span of 10 bases. The V gene's germline CDR1 is SGHDT and CDR2 YYEEEE. This CDR3 contains 14 residues. This chain's CDR3 is CASSSQGLNYGYTF. CDR3 nucleotide sequence: TGTGCCAGCAGCTCACAGGGCCTTAACTATGGCTACACCTTC.

This clone was counted only a few times. The V and J genes are TRBV30 and TRBJ1-4; D is ambiguous. This CDR3 contains 12 residues. CDR1 GTSNPN and CDR2 SVGIG come from the germline V gene (reference sequence). V was shortened by 5 bases and J by 5 bases, with 9 bases between the two germline ends. This chain's CDR3 is CAWATENEKLFF. DNA of the CDR3: TGTGCCTGGGCGACTGAGAATGAAAAACTGTTTTTT.

This clone has a handful of counts. The chain carries TRBV10-3 and TRBJ1-1; D possibly corresponds to TRBD1 (6 bases). Per germline, CDR1 ENHRY and CDR2 SYGVKD. The V gene lost 0 bases and the J gene lost 12 bases, with 11 bases spanning the gap. This CDR3 has 12 amino acids. In DNA form, the CDR3 reads TGTGCCATCAGTGAGTCGCGGGGGCCGACTTTCTTT. It encodes CAISESRGPTFF.

The rearrangement links TRBV18 to TRBJ1-6; D not resolved. The V end was cut by 6 bases, the J end by 2 bases, with 14 bases between. The CDR3 runs to 16 residues. CDR1 KGHSH and CDR2 LQKENI come from the germline V gene. The CDR3 region is CASSQSGFTYNSPLHF. DNA for the CDR3: TGTGCCAGCTCCCAGTCGGGGTTCACCTATAATTCACCCCTCCACTTT.

The rearrangement joins TRBV28 to TRBJ2-7; D perhaps matches TRBD2 (7 bases). The CDR3 spans 13 residues. The germline V gene encodes CDR1 MDHEN and CDR2 SYDVKM. V was trimmed by 2 bases and J by 7 bases, leaving 12 bases between them. The DNA for the CDR3 is TGTGCCAGCAGTTTAAGGGGGGGTCGAGAGCAGTACTTC. This encodes CASSLRGGREQYF.

This rearrangement joins TRBV7-9 to TRBJ2-7; 7 bases match TRBD1. The CDR3 totals 13 residues. Germline V gives CDR1 SEHNR, CDR2 FQNEAQ (reference sequence). After removal of 8 bases from V and 6 bases from J, the junction contained 10 bases not matched to a gene. CDR3 in DNA: TGTGCCAGCGGCCGGACAGGAACGATCGAGCAGTACTTC. This gives the protein CASGRTGTIEQYF. The whole variable domain, remainder taken from reference TRBV7-9 and TRBJ2-7, is DTGVSQNPRHKITKRGQNVTFRCDPISEHNRLYWYRQTLGQGPEFLTYFQNEAQLEKSRLLSDRFSAERPKGSFSTLEIQRTEQGDSAMYLCASGRTGTIEQYFGPGTRLTVT.

The DNA of the CDR3 is TGTGCCAGCAGTGATAATACCGCAGTCGGTAGCGGGGGGGAGTTCTTC. Protein product: CASSDNTAVGSGGEFF. The J gene is TRBJ2-1, the V gene TRBV6-1; 11 positions match TRBD2. Germline CDR1 is MNHNS and CDR2 is SASEGT. J lost 14 bases, V lost 3 bases, and 15 bases had no gene match. The CDR3 contains 16 residues.

CDR3 in amino acids: CASSLDEEPYNEQFF. The CDR3 nucleotides are TGTGCCAGCAGCTTAGATGAGGAACCCTACAATGAGCAGTTCTTC. The chain uses TRBV7-2 and TRBJ2-1; D unclear. Looked up from germline, CDR1 is SGHTA and CDR2 is FQGNSA. The germline V and J ends were trimmed by 1 base and 2 bases, with 9 bases remaining between them. The CDR3 spans 15 residues.

This chain joins TRBV25-1 and TRBJ2-3; the D gene is possibly TRBD1 (5 bases). V dropped 4 bases and J dropped 0 bases, with 8 bases sitting between them. The CDR3 extends over 14 amino acids. CDR1 is MGHDK and CDR2 is SYGVNS in the germline V gene. CDR3 sequence: CASSARQSTDTQYF. Here the CDR3 DNA reads TGTGCCAGCAGTGCCCGACAGAGCACAGATACGCAGTATTTT.

The genes are TRBV4-3 and TRBJ2-2; D remains unclear. Germline V CDR1 and CDR2: LGHNA, YSLEER. The CDR3 sequence is 16 residues long. V was trimmed by 1 base and J by 4 bases, leaving 13 bases between them. In DNA form, the CDR3 reads TGCGCCAGCAGCCAAGTTAATCTTGTGAGCACCGGGGAGCTGTTTTTT. It specifies CASSQVNLVSTGELFF.

The rearrangement joins TRBV4-1 to TRBJ1-4; TRBD1 matches at 10 bases. Losses at the gene ends were 3 bases for V and 7 bases for J; bases not matched to a gene: 8. This CDR3 spans 16 amino acids. Germline CDR1 reads MGHRA; CDR2 reads YSYEKL. CDR3 sequence: CASSQDDRGRGEKLFF. The CDR3 bases are TGCGCCAGCAGCCAGGACGACAGGGGGCGAGGTGAAAAACTGTTTTTT.

V usage is TRBV18 and J usage is TRBJ1-2; D is perhaps TRBD1 (5 bases). The V gene lost 3 bases and the J gene lost 5 bases, with 16 bases spanning the gap. Germline CDR1 and CDR2: KGHSH and LQKENI. This CDR3 has 15 amino acids. The CDR3, as DNA: TGTGCCAGCTCACCTCGTGGCCAGGGAATATATGGCTACACCTTC. It encodes CASSPRGQGIYGYTF.

The gene calls are TRBV5-1 and TRBJ2-7, with D maybe TRBD2 (5 bases). Deletions cut 2 bases from V and 2 bases from J, with 8 bases between. The germline V gene encodes CDR1 SGHRS and CDR2 YFSETQ. The CDR3 is made up of 13 amino acids. DNA for the CDR3: TGCGCCAGCAGCTTACGTAGCGCCTACGAGCAGTACTTC. This sequence encodes CASSLRSAYEQYF.

This clone was observed a single time. The J gene is TRBJ2-5, the V gene TRBV19; the D gene is possibly TRBD1 (5 bases). In germline, CDR1 is LNHDA, CDR2 SQIVND (reference sequence). The CDR3 loop spans 14 amino acids. V was pared by 3 bases and J by 5 bases, with 13 bases between. The DNA of the CDR3 is TGTGCCAGTAGTATGGAAGGGGTAGGGGAGACCCAGTACTTC. This translates into CASSMEGVGETQYF.

The chain joins TRBV5-5 to TRBJ2-1; 11 nucleotides line up with TRBD2. The CDR3 contains 16 residues. J was trimmed by 7 bases and V by 2 bases; bases with no gene match: 8. Germline V gene sequence: CDR1 SGHKS, CDR2 YYEKEE (reference sequence). The CDR3 here is CASSLRLAGGLNEQFF. CDR3 sequence (DNA): TGTGCCAGCAGCTTACGTTTAGCGGGAGGGTTAAATGAGCAGTTCTTC.

The J gene is TRBJ2-3, the V gene TRBV11-2; D possibly corresponds to TRBD2 (6 bases). The V gene lost 10 bases and the J gene lost 0 bases, with 14 bases spanning the gap. Germline CDR1 reads SGHAT; CDR2 reads FQNNGV. The CDR3 consists of 14 residues. The CDR3 sequence is CATRGTSSTDTQYF. DNA for the CDR3: TGTGCCACCCGGGGGACCAGTAGCACAGATACGCAGTATTTT.

This clone has just one count. This rearrangement joins TRBV27 to TRBJ1-1; D may be TRBD1 (6 bases). Trimming shortened V by 0 bases and J by 6 bases, and 20 bases separated the two germline ends. Germline-derived CDR1 and CDR2 are MNHEY and SMNVEV (reference sequence). The CDR3 runs to 17 residues. CDR3 sequence reads: CASSLSFIDRFGPEAFF. CDR3 in DNA: TGTGCCAGCAGTTTATCATTCATTGACAGGTTCGGTCCTGAAGCTTTCTTT.

This clone was observed a single time. This chain connects TRBV10-3 to TRBJ1-2; TRBD1 matches at 7 bases. Germline loops: CDR1 ENHRY, CDR2 SYGVKD. CDR3 length: 16 residues. The J segment lost 4 bases and the V segment lost 10 bases, leaving 18 bases of the junction unmatched. This CDR3 reads CASGPRDRLRSYGYTF. CDR3 coding DNA: TGTGCCAGCGGGCCCCGGGACAGACTCCGGAGCTATGGCTACACCTTC.

DNA for the CDR3: TGTGCCAGCAGCGTCGGGACTGTAACCTACGAGCAGTACTTC. The encoded protein is CASSVGTVTYEQYF. The chain combines TRBV5-4 with TRBJ2-7; D possibly corresponds to TRBD2 (6 bases). This CDR3 comprises 14 residues. Trimming removed 4 bases at V and 2 bases at J, with 13 bases between. CDR1 and CDR2 from the germline V gene are SGHNT and YYREEE (reference sequence). The full variable domain, in which reference TRBV5-4 and TRBJ2-7 provide the parts outside the CDR3, is ETGVTQSPTHLIKTRGQQVTLRCSSQSGHNTVSWYQQALGQGPQFIFQYYREEENGRGNFPPRFSGLQFPNYSSELNVNALELDDSALYLCASSVGTVTYEQYFGPGTRLTVT.

This chain joins TRBV5-6 and TRBJ1-1; D not certain. Germline V lookup: CDR1 SGHDT, CDR2 YYEEEE. Trimming removed 1 base from V and 4 bases from J, with 17 bases in between. The CDR3 length is 16 residues. The CDR3 DNA reads TGTGCCAGCAGCTTGAACTATGGCCCCGGGATCACTGAAGCTTTCTTT. It specifies CASSLNYGPGITEAFF.

The genes are TRBV19 and TRBJ2-7; the D gene is possibly TRBD2 (6 bases). The CDR3 has 15 residues. Per the germline V gene, CDR1 is LNHDA and CDR2 is SQIVND (reference sequence). Trimming stripped 3 bases from V and 3 bases from J, with 15 bases between. The CDR3 sequence is CASSIRRGGHYEQYF. The CDR3, as DNA: TGTGCCAGTAGTATTCGACGCGGAGGGCACTACGAGCAGTACTTC.

This rearrangement joins TRBV21-1 to TRBJ1-3; no DNA check was done on the table's D call, TRBD1. TRBV21-1 is a pseudogene. This CDR3 is 16 amino acids long. The CDR3 loop reads CASSKRRDRAGNTIYF. The CDR3 DNA sequence: TGTGCCAGCAGCAAAAGACGGGACAGGGCTGGAAACACCATATATTTT.